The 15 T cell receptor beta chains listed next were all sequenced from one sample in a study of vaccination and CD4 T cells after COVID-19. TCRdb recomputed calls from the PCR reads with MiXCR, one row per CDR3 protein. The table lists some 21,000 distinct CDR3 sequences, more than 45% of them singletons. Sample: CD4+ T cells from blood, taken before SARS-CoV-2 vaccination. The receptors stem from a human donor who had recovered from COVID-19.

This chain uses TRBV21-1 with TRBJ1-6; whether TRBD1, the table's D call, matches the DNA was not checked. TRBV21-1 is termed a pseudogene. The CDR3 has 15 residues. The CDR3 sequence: CASSKEGQGPSPLHF. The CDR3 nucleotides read TGTGCCAGCAGCAAAGAGGGACAGGGGCCCTCACCCCTCCACTTT.

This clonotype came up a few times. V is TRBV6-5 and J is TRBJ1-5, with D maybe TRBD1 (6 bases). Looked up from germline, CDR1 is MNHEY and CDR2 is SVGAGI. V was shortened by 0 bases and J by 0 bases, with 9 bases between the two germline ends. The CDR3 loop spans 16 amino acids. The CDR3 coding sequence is TGTGCCAGCAGTTACTCCAACAGGGATAGCAATCAGCCCCAGCATTTT. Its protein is CASSYSNRDSNQPQHF.

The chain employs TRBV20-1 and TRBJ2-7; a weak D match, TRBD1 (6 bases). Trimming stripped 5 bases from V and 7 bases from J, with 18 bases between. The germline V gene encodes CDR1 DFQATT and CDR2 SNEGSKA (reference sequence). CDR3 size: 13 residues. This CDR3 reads CSARPGTNWEQYF. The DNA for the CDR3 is TGCAGTGCTCGCCCCGGGACAAACTGGGAGCAGTACTTC.

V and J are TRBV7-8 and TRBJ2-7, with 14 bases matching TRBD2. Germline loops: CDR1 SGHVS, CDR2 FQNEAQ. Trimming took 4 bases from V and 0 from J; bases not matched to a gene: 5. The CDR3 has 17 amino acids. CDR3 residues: CASSWGLAGVSSYEQYF. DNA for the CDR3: TGTGCCAGCAGCTGGGGACTAGCGGGGGTGAGCTCCTACGAGCAGTACTTC. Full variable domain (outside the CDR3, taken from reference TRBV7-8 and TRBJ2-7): GAGVSQSPRYKVAKRGQDVALRCDPISGHVSLFWYQQALGQGPEFLTYFQNEAQLDKSGLPSDRFFAERPEGSVSTLKIQRTQQEDSAVYLCASSWGLAGVSSYEQYFGPGTRLTVT.

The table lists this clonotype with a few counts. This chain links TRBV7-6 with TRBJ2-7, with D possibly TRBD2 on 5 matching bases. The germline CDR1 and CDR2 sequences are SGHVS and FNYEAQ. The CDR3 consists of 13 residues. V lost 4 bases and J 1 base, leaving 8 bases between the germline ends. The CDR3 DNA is TGTGCCAGCAGCTCACGGAGGTCCTACGAGCAGTACTTC. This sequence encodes CASSSRRSYEQYF.

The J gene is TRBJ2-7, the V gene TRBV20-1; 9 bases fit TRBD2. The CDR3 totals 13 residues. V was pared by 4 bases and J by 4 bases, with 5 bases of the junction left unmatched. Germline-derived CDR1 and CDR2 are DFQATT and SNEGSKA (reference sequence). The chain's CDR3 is CSAKVAGVYEQYF. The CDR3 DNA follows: TGCAGTGCTAAGGTAGCGGGAGTGTACGAGCAGTACTTC.

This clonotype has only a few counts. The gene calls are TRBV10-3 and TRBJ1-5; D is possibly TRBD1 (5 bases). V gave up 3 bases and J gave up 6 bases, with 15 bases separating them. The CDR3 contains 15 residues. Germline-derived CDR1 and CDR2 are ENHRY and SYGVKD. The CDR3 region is CAISDDSRDRQPQHF. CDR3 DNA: TGTGCCATCAGTGACGATAGCAGGGATCGTCAGCCCCAGCATTTT.

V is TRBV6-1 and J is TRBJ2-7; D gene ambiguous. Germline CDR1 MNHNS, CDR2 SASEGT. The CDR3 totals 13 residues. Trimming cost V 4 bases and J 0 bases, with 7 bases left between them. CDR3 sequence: CASSVTSSYEQYF. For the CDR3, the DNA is TGTGCCAGCAGTGTCACGAGCTCCTACGAGCAGTACTTC.

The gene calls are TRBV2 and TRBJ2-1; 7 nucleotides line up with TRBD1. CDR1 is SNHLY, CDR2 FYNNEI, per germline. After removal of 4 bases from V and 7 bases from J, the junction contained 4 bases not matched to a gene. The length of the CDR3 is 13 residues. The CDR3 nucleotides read TGTGCCAGCAGTGGACAGGGTTTAAATGAGCAGTTCTTC. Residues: CASSGQGLNEQFF.

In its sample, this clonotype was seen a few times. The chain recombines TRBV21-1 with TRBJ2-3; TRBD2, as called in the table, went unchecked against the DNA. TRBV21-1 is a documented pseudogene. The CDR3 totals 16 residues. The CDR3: CASSIPTSGRGDTQYF. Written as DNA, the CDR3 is TGTGCCAGCAGTATACCGACTAGCGGGAGAGGAGATACGCAGTATTTT.

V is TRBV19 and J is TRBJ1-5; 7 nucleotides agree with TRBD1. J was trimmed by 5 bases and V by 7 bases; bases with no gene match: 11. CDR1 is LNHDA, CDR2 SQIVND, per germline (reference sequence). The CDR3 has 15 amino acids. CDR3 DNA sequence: TGTGCCAGTACCGATCACCGGGACAGCGATCAGCCCCAGCATTTT. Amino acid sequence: CASTDHRDSDQPQHF.

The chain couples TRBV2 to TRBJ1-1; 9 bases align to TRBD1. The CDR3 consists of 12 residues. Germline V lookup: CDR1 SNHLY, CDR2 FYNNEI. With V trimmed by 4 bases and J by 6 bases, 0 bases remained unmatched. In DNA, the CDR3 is TGTGCCAGCAGTGGGACAGGGGCTGAAGCTTTCTTT. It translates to CASSGTGAEAFF.

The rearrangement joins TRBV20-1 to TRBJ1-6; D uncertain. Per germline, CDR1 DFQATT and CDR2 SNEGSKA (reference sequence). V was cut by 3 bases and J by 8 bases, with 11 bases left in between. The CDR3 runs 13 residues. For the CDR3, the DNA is TGCAGTGCTAGTCATGCAGTAGATTCACCCCTCCACTTT. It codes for CSASHAVDSPLHF.

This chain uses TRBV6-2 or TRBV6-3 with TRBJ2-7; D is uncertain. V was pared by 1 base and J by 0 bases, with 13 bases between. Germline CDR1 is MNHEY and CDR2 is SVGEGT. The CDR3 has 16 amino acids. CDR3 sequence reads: CASSYLIGQVSYEQYF. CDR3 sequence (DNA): TGTGCCAGCAGTTACTTGATCGGTCAGGTCTCCTACGAGCAGTACTTC.

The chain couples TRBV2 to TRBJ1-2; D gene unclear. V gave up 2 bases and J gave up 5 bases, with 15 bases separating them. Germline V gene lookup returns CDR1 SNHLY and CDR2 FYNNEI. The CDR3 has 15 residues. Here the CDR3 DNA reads TGTGCCAGCAGTGAACGTAGAGAGGGCTGGTATGGCTACACCTTC. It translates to CASSERREGWYGYTF.